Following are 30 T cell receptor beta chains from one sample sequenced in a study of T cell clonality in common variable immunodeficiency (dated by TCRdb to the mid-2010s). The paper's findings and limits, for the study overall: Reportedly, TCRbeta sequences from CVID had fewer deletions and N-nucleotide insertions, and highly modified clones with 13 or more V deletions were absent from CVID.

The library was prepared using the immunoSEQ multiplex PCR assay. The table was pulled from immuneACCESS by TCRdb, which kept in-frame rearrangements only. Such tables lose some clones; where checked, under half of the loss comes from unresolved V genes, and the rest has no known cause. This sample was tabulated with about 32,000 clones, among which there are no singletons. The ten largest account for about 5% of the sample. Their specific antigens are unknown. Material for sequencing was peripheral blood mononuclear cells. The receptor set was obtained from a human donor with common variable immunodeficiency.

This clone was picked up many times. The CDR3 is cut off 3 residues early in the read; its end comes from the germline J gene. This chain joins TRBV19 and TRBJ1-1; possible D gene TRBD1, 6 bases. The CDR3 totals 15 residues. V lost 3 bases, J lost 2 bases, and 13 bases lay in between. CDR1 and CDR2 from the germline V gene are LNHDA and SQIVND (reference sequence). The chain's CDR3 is CASSMAGGGNTEAFF. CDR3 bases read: TGTGCCAGTAGTATGGCTGGGGGCGGCAACACTGAA.

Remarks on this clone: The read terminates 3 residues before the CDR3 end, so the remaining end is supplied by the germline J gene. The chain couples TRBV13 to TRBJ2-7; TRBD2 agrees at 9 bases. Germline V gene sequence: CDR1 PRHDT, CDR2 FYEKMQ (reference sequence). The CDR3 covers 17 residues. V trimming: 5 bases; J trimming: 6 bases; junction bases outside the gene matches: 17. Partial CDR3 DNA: TGTGCCAGCAGCCCCCCGACCGATGGCGGGGGGGCCTTCGAG. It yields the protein CASSPPTDGGGAFE. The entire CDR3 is CASSPPTDGGGAFEQYF. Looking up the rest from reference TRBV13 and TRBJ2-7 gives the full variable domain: AAGVIQSPRHLIKEKRETATLKCYPIPRHDTVYWYQQGPGQDPQFLISFYEKMQSDKGSIPDRFSAQQFSDYHSELNMSSLELGDSALYFCASSPPTDGGGAFEQYFGPGTRLTVT.

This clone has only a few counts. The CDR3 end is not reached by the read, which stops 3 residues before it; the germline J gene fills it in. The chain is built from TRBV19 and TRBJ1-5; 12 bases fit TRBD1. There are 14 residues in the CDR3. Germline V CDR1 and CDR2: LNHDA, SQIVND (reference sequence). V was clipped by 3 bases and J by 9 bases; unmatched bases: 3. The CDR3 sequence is CASSMGTGGVPQHF. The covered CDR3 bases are TGTGCCAGTAGTATGGGGACAGGGGGCGTGCCC. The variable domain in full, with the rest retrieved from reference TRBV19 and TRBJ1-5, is DGGITQSPKYLFRKEGQNVTLSCEQNLNHDAMYWYRQDPGQGLRLIYYSQIVNDFQKGDIAEGYSVSREKKESFPLTVTSAQKNPTAFYLCASSMGTGGVPQHFGDGTRLSIL.

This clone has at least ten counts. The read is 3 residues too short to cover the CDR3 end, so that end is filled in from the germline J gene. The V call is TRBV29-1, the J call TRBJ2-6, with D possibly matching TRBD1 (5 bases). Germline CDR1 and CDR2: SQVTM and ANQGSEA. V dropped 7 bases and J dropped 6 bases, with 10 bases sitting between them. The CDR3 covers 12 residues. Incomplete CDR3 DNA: TGCAGCGCAGGGTCCCAGGCCAACGTC. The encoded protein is CSAGSQANV. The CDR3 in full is CSAGSQANVLTF. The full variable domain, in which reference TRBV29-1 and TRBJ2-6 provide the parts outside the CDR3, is SAVISQKPSRDICQRGTSLTIQCQVDSQVTMMFWYRQQPGQSLTLIATANQGSEATYESGFVIDKFPISRPNLTFSTLTVSNMSPEDSSIYLCSAGSQANVLTFGAGSRLTVL.

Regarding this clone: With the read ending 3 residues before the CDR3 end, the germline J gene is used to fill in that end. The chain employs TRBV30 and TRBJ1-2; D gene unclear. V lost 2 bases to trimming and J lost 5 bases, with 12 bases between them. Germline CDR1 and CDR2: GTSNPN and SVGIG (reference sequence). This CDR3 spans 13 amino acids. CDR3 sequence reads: CAWSSGFQYGYTF. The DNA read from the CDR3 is TGTGCCTGGAGTTCGGGTTTTCAATATGGC.

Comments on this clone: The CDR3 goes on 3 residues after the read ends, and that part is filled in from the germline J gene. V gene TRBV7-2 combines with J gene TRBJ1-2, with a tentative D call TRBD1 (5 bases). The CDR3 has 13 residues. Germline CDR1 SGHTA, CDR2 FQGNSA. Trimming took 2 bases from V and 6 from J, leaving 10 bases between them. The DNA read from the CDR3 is TGTGCCAGCAGCTTACCAGGGATGAATGGC. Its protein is CASSLPGMNG. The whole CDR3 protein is CASSLPGMNGYTF.

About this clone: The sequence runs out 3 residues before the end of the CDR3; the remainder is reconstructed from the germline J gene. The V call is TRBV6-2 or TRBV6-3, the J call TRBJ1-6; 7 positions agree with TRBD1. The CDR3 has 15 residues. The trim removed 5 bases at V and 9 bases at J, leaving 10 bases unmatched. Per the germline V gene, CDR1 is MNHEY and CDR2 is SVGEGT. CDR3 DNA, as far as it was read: TGTGCCAGCAGTGGCCCCGGAGGGGGCATTTCACCC. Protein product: CASSGPGGGISP. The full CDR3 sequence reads CASSGPGGGISPLHF.

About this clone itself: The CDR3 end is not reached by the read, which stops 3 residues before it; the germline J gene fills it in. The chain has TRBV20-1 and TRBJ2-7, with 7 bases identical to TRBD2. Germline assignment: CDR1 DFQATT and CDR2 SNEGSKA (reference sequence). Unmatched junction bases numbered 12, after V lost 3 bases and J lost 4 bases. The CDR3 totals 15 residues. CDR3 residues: CSASAPAGVRYEQYF. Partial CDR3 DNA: TGCAGTGCTAGTGCGCCCGCGGGGGTAAGGTACGAG.

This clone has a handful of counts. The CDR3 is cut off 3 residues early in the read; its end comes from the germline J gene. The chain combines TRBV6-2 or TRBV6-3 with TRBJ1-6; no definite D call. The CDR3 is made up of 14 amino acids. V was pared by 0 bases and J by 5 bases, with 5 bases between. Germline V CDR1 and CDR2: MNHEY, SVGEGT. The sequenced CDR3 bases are TGTGCCAGCAGTTACTCGGCGGATAATTCACCC. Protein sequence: CASSYSADNSP. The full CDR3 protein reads CASSYSADNSPLHF.

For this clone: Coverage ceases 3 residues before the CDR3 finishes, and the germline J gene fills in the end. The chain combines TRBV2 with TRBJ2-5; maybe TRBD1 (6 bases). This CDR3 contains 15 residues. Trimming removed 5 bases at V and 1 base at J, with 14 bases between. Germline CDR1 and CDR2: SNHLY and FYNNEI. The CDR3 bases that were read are TGTGCCAGCAGTTCATTCCAGGGGACCCAAGAGACC. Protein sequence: CASSSFQGTQET. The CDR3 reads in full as CASSSFQGTQETQYF.

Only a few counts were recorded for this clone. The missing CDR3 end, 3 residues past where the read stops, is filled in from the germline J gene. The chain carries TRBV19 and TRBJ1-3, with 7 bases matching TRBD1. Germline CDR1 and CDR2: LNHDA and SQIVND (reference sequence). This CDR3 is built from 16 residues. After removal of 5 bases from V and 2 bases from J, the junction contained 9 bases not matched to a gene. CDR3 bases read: TGTGCCAGTAGTCTAACCACAGGGGTGGCTGGAAACACC. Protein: CASSLTTGVAGNT. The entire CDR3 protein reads CASSLTTGVAGNTIYF.

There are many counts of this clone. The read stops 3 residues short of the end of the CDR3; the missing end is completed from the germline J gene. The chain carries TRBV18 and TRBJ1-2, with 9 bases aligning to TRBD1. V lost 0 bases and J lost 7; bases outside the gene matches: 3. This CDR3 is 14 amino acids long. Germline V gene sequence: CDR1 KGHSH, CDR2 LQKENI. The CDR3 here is CASSPPLQGAGYTF. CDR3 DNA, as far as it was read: TGTGCCAGCTCACCACCGTTACAGGGGGCTGGC.

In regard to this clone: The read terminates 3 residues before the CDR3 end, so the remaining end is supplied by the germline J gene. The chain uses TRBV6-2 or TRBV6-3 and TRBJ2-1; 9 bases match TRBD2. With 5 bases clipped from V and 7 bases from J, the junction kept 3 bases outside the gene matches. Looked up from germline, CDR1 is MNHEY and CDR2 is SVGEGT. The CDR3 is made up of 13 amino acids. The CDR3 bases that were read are TGTGCCAGCAGTCCTAGCGGGGTAAATGAG. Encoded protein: CASSPSGVNE. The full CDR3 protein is CASSPSGVNEQFF.

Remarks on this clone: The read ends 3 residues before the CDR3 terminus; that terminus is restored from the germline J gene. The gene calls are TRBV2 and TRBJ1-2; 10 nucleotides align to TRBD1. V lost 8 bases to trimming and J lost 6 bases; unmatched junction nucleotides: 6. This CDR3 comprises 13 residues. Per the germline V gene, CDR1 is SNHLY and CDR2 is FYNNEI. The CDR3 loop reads CASSSTGGNGYTF. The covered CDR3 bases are TGTGCCAGCTCCTCGACAGGGGGCAATGGC.

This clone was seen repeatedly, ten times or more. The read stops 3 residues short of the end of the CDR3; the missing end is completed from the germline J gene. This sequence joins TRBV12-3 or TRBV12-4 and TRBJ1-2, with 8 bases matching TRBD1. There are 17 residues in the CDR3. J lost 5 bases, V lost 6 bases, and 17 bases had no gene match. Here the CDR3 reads CASSPSIRTGKRYGYTF. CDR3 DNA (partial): TGTGCCAGCAGCCCATCGATCCGGACAGGGAAAAGGTATGGC.

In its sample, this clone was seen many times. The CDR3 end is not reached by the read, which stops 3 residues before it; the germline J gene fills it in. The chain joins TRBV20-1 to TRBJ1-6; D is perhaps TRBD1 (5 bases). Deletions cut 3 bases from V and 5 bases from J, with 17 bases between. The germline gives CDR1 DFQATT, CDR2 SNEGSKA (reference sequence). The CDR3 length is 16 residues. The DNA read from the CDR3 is TGCAGTGCTAGGGAGACGTTCCAGGGAGATAATTCACCC. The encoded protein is CSARETFQGDNSP. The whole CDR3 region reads CSARETFQGDNSPLHF.

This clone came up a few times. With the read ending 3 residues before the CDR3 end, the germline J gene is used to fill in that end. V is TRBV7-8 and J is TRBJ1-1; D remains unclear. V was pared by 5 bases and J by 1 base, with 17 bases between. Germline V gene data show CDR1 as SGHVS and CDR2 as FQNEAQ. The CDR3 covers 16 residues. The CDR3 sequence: CASSVSGPLTNTEAFF. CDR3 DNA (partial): TGTGCCAGCAGCGTCAGCGGTCCCCTAACGAACACTGAA.

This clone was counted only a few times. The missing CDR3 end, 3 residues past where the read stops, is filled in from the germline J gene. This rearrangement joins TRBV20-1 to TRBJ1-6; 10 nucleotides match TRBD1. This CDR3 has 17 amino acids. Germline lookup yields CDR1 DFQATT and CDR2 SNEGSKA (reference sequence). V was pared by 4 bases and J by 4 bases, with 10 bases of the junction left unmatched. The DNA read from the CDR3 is TGCAGTGCTAAGACAGGGGGCGGGAGAGGATATAATTCACCC. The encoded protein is CSAKTGGGRGYNSP. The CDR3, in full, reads CSAKTGGGRGYNSPLHF.

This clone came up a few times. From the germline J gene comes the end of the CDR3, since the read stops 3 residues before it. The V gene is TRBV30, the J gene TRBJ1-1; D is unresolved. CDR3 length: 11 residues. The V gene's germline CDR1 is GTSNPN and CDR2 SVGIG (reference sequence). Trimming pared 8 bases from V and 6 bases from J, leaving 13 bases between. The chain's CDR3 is CATTRYSEAFF. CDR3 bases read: TGTGCCACCACGAGGTATTCTGAA.

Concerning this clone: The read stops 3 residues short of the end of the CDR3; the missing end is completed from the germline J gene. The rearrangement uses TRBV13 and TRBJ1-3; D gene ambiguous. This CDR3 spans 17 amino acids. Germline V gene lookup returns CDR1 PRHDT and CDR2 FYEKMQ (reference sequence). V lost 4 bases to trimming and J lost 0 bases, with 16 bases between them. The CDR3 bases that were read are TGTGCCAGCAGCTCCCAAAATGCTAGGAGCTCTGGAAACACC. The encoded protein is CASSSQNARSSGNT. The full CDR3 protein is CASSSQNARSSGNTIYF.

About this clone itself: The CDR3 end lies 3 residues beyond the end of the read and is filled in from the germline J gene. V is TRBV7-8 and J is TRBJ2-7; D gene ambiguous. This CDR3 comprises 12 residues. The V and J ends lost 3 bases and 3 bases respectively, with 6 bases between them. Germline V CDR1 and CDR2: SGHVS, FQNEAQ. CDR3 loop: CASSFVYYEQYF. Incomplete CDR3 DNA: TGTGCCAGCAGCTTTGTGTACTACGAG. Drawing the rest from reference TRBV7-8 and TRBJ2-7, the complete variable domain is GAGVSQSPRYKVAKRGQDVALRCDPISGHVSLFWYQQALGQGPEFLTYFQNEAQLDKSGLPSDRFFAERPEGSVSTLKIQRTQQEDSAVYLCASSFVYYEQYFGPGTRLTVT.

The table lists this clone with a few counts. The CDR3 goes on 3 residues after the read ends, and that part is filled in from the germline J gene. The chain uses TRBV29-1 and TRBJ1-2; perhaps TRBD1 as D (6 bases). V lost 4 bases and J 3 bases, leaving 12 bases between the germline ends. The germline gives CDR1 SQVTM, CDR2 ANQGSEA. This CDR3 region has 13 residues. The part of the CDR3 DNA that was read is TGCAGCGTTGTTCAGGGGACGGACTATGGC. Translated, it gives CSVVQGTDYG. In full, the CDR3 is CSVVQGTDYGYTF.

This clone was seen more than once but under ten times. The covered CDR3 bases are TGTGCCAGCAGTGACGGGACTAGGAGGACCTACGAG. It is translated as CASSDGTRRTYE. The full CDR3 sequence reads CASSDGTRRTYEQYF. This rearrangement joins TRBV6-1 to TRBJ2-7; TRBD2 matches 8 bases. The DNA ends 3 residues before the CDR3 does, and the rest of the CDR3 is filled in from the germline J gene. Germline V gene data show CDR1 as MNHNS and CDR2 as SASEGT. Trimming at V came to 3 bases and at J to 2 bases, leaving 6 bases not matched to a gene. The CDR3 totals 15 residues.

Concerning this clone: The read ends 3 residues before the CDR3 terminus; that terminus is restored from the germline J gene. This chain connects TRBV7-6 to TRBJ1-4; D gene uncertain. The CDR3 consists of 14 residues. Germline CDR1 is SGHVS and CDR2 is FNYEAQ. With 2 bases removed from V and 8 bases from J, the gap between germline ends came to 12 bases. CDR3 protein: CASSLTGPEEKLFF. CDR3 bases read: TGTGCCAGCAGCTTAACGGGTCCGGAGGAAAAA.

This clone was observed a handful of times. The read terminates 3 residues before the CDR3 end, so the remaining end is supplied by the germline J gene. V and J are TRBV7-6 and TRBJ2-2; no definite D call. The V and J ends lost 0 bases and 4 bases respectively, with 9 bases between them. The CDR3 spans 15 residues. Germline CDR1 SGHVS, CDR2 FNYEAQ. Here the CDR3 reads CASSLAALPTGELFF. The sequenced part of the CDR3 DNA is TGTGCCAGCAGCTTAGCAGCCCTACCCACCGGGGAG.

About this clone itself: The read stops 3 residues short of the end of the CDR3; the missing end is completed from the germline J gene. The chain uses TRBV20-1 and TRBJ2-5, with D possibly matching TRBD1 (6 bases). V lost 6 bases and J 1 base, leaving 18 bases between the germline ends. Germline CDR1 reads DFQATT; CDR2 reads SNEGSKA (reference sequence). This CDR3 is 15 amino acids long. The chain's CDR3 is CSANPGQGIQETQYF. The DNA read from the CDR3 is TGCAGTGCGAATCCGGGACAAGGAATCCAAGAGACC.

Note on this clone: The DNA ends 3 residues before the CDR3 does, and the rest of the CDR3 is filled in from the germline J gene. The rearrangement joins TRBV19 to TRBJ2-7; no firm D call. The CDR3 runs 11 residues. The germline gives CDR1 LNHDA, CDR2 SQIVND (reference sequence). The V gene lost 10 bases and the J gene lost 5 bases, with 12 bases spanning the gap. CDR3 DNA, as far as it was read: TGTGCCACCACCGCGTACCACGAG. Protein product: CATTAYHE. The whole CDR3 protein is CATTAYHEQYF.

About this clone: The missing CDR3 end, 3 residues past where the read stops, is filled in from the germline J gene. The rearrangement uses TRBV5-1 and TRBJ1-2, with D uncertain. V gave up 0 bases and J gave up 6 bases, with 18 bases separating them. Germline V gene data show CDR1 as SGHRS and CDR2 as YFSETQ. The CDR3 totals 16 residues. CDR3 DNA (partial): TGCGCCAGCAGCTTGGCCCGTGATCATGACGGGGATGGC. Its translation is CASSLARDHDGDG. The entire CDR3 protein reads CASSLARDHDGDGYTF.

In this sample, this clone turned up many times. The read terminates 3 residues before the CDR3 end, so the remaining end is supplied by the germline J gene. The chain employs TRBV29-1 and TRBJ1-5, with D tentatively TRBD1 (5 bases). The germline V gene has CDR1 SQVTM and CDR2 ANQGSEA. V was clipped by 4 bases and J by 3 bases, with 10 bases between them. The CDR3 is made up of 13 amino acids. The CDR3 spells CSVGGGFNQPQHF. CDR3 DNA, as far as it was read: TGCAGCGTTGGGGGGGGGTTCAATCAGCCC.

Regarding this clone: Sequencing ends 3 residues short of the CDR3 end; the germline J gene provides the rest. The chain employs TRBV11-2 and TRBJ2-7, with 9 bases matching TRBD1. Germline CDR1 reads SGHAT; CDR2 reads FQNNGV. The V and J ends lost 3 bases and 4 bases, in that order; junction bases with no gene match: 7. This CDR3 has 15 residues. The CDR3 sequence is CASSLVGQGRYEQYF. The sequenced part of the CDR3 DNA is TGTGCCAGCAGCTTGGTCGGACAGGGGAGATACGAG.